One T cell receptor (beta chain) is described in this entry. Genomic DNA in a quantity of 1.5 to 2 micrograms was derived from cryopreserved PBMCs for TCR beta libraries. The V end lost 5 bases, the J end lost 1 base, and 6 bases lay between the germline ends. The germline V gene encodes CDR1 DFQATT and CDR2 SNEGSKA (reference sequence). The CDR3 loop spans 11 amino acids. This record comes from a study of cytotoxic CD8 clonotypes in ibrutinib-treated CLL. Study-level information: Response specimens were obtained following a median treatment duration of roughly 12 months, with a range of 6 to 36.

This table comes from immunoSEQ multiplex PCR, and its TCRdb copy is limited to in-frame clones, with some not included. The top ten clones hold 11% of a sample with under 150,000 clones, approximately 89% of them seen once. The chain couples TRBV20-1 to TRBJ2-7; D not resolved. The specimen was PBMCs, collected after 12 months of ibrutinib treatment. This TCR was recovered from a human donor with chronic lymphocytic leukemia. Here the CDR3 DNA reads TGCAGTGCTCGGACGTCCTACGAGCAGTACTTC. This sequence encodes CSARTSYEQYF.